This T cell receptor beta chain was observed in a study of T cells in localized non-small cell lung cancer (TCRdb year 2020). At the level of the whole study: T cell repertoires of fewer than 250 early-stage NSCLC patients were analyzed, with tumors being compared against uninvolved tumor-adjacent lungs. All 250 or so NSCLC patients in the cohort were treatment-naive and had localized lung tumors that were resected. NSCLC patients had a mean age of around 70 years, and 129 were male and 85 to 110 female. General conclusions and limits of the study: Because the study design was exploratory, TCR variables were selected using unadjusted p-values without false-discovery rate correction. Higher blood T cell density associated with longer overall survival, while higher adjacent-lung clonality associated with shorter survival. A median of 57 of the top 100 tumor clones were detected in paired uninvolved adjacent lung, and 28 of these tumor clones were also found among the top 100 clones of the paired uninvolved adjacent lung. Uninvolved tumor-adjacent lung showed the highest T cell clonality, higher than tumor, which suggests more focused antigenic responses in the adjacent lung. Because multi-region tumor sequencing was not done, intratumor heterogeneity could not be ruled out.

A note on this clone: The specificity of this receptor is unknown. One base away there is no much larger clone; base qualities are not given.

CDR1 and CDR2 are read off the germline V gene as SGHTA and FQGNSA. The CDR3 goes from the cysteine to the phenylalanine over 15 residues. The retained sequence is limited to the CDR3, 45 bases, with the frame set at the first base. A distance of 17 bases separates the germline ends of V and J, which lose 5 bases and 4 bases respectively. At diagnosis, peripheral blood, uninvolved tumor-adjacent lung and tumor were collected and were preserved as a mix of fresh-frozen and FFPE material. For TCR repertoire profiling, blood samples were analyzed in the form of peripheral blood mononuclear cells. The immunoSEQ Assay was used to sequence TCR beta CDR3 regions from DNA. For the original study's pipeline: T cell density was computed as TCR beta template counts normalized to usable DNA estimated by amplifying housekeeping genes. Richness was estimated with the preseqR package, extrapolating to 400,000 templates for PBMC samples and 120,000 templates for tissue samples. Clonality was calculated as one minus Pielou's evenness. To identify tissue-enriched TCRs, differential abundance testing was run on productive amino-acid clonotypes with a minimum total count of 5 and an alpha of 0.1. Repertoire overlap between compartments was quantified with the Jaccard Index and Morisita Overlap Index. TCR beta CDR3s were clustered by GLIPH together with public tetramer-defined viral CDR3s, and at least three viral sequences plus V-gene enrichment were required for viral motifs. This immuneACCESS table, as held by TCRdb, lists in-frame sequences with V and J called but not all clones. Of the missing ones, under half trace to an unresolved V gene in checked studies; the others have no known cause. V, J and clone size are taken as reported in that table, and D and trimming were inferred from the DNA itself. The sample table records tens of thousands of clones; 75% to 90% of these occur just once. Around 23% of the sample is held by the ten biggest clonotypes.

The clonotype was recovered from a man between 40 and 70 years old with stage I squamous cell lung carcinoma. In this chain, TRBV7-2 is recombined with TRBJ2-5, with the D gene not confidently named. The sequences come from peripheral blood, collected before any cancer treatment. The CDR3 reads CASSLWAGTGETQYF. Here is the DNA: TGTGCCAGCAGCCTTTGGGCCGGAACCGGAGAGACCCAGTACTTC.